This passage covers 26 T cell receptor beta chains from one sample sequenced in a study of cytomegalovirus exposure and HLA in healthy donors. Primers included in the PCR were 60 Vbeta and 13 Jbeta primers. Profiled with immunoSEQ multiplex PCR; TCRdb holds only in-frame clones, not every one. The table shows about 85,000 clones, with roughly 66% occurring only once. Sequencing was carried out using PBMCs. These receptors all stem from a man aged 30 to 45 in good health and CMV-seronegative.

The chain joins TRBV29-1 to TRBJ2-7; 10 bases are shared with TRBD1. Germline-derived CDR1 and CDR2 are SQVTM and ANQGSEA. The J segment lost 2 bases and the V segment lost 6 bases, leaving 10 bases of the junction unmatched. The CDR3 is made up of 15 amino acids. The CDR3, as DNA: TGCAGCGTAGATGGACAGGGGGTTGAACCCTACGAGCAGTACTTC. Protein product: CSVDGQGVEPYEQYF.

J is TRBJ1-1 and V is TRBV7-2; TRBD1 agrees at 7 bases. The V gene's germline CDR1 is SGHTA and CDR2 FQGNSA. The length of the CDR3 is 14 residues. Trimming took 4 bases from V and 1 from J; bases not matched to a gene: 3. The CDR3 spells CASSYRGGNTEAFF. The DNA of the CDR3 is TGTGCCAGCAGCTACAGGGGAGGGAACACTGAAGCTTTCTTT.

The chain links TRBV5-4 to TRBJ2-1; D remains ambiguous. V lost 2 bases and J lost 6, with 9 bases in between. The CDR3 extends over 13 amino acids. The germline CDR1 and CDR2 sequences are SGHNT and YYREEE (reference sequence). The CDR3 loop reads CASSFEEFNEQFF. CDR3 DNA: TGTGCCAGCAGCTTTGAGGAGTTCAATGAGCAGTTCTTC.

J is TRBJ1-1 and V is TRBV7-9; D possibly corresponds to TRBD1 (5 bases). Trimming removed 1 base at V and 1 base at J, with 13 bases between. This CDR3 is built from 16 residues. Germline V lookup: CDR1 SEHNR, CDR2 FQNEAQ (reference sequence). Written as DNA, the CDR3 is TGTGCCAGCAGCTTAGGGACACCTATCCCGAACACTGAAGCTTTCTTT. Its protein is CASSLGTPIPNTEAFF.

The genes are TRBV6-6 and TRBJ1-1; possible D gene TRBD1, 6 bases. Trimming left V 1 base short and J 8 bases short, with 11 bases between. CDR3 size: 13 residues. Germline CDR1 reads MNHNY; CDR2 reads SVGAGI (reference sequence). In DNA form, the CDR3 reads TGTGCCAGCAGTTACTTGAGGGGGGGAGAAGCTTTCTTT. The encoded protein is CASSYLRGGEAFF.

This clone was found a few times. The CDR3, as DNA: TGTGCCAGCAGTGGCGAGGGCAGGGAGCAGTTCTTC. This gives the protein CASSGEGREQFF. The J gene is TRBJ2-1, the V gene TRBV28; tentatively, D is TRBD2 (5 bases). Looked up from germline, CDR1 is MDHEN and CDR2 is SYDVKM. The germline V and J ends were trimmed by 5 bases and 10 bases, with 12 bases remaining between them. The CDR3 spans 12 residues.

This sequence joins TRBV7-9 and TRBJ1-3, with D unresolved. The CDR3 runs 14 residues. V was clipped by 1 base and J by 2 bases, with 6 bases between them. Germline V gene data show CDR1 as SEHNR and CDR2 as FQNEAQ (reference sequence). The CDR3 nucleotides are TGTGCCAGCAGCTTAGGAGGGCCTGGAAACACCATATATTTT. Its protein is CASSLGGPGNTIYF.

The chain carries TRBV27 and TRBJ2-1, with 10 positions matching TRBD2. This CDR3 spans 16 amino acids. V was clipped by 5 bases and J by 7 bases; unmatched bases: 11. CDR1 is MNHEY, CDR2 SMNVEV, per germline (reference sequence). The CDR3 protein is CASSGLAAPSGNEQFF. CDR3 DNA: TGTGCCAGCAGTGGACTAGCGGCTCCGTCGGGGAATGAGCAGTTCTTC.

This clone occurred a few times. The chain uses TRBV5-1 and TRBJ2-6, with D maybe TRBD1 (5 bases). This CDR3 contains 16 residues. V lost 2 bases and J lost 0, with 9 bases in between. Germline values: CDR1 SGHRS, CDR2 YFSETQ. The CDR3: CASSFPGYSGANVLTF. CDR3 coding DNA: TGCGCCAGCAGCTTCCCAGGGTACTCTGGGGCCAACGTCCTGACTTTC.

The chain combines TRBV10-2 with TRBJ2-5; D unclear. Trimming removed 7 bases from V and 0 bases from J, with 3 bases in between. The germline CDR1 and CDR2 sequences are WSHSY and SAAADI. The CDR3 totals 11 residues. In nucleotides, the CDR3 is TGCGCCAGCACCTACCAAGAGACCCAGTACTTC. Translating it yields CASTYQETQYF.

This clone has more than one count but fewer than ten. The chain recombines TRBV27 with TRBJ2-7, with 9 bases fitting TRBD1. J was trimmed by 2 bases and V by 7 bases; bases with no gene match: 9. Germline V gene lookup returns CDR1 MNHEY and CDR2 SMNVEV (reference sequence). This CDR3 is 15 amino acids long. The CDR3 reads CASTLKGDRAYEQYF. The CDR3 DNA follows: TGTGCCAGCACCCTTAAGGGGGACAGGGCCTACGAGCAGTACTTC.

The V call is TRBV5-6, the J call TRBJ2-5, with a possible D match to TRBD2 (6 bases). The V gene's germline CDR1 is SGHDT and CDR2 YYEEEE. This CDR3 has 14 residues. V was clipped by 3 bases and J by 1 base, with 10 bases between them. CDR3 sequence reads: CASSSGTLQETQYF. The CDR3 DNA follows: TGTGCCAGCAGCTCCGGGACTCTCCAAGAGACCCAGTACTTC.

The chain joins TRBV9 to TRBJ1-1; D remains unclear. Germline V gives CDR1 SGDLS, CDR2 YYNGEE. Trimming removed 3 bases at V and 3 bases at J, with 9 bases between. The CDR3 loop spans 13 amino acids. CDR3 nucleotides: TGTGCCAGCAGCGCCGAATCGGACACTGAAGCTTTCTTT. It codes for CASSAESDTEAFF.

This clone has more than one count but fewer than ten. At one end the junction does not follow the germline gene, possibly because of a read error. This chain joins TRBV7-7 and TRBJ2-5; 7 bases line up with TRBD2. The CDR3 is 15 residues long. CDR1 is SSHAT, CDR2 FNYEAQ, per germline (reference sequence). Here the CDR3 reads CASSLFGGGKETQYF. CDR3 bases: TGTGCTAGCAGCTTATTCGGGGGAGGGAAAGAGACCCAGTACTTC.

V is TRBV27 and J is TRBJ2-7; D may be TRBD2 (6 bases). CDR1 is MNHEY, CDR2 SMNVEV, per germline (reference sequence). Trimming left V 4 bases short and J 0 bases short, with 16 bases between. The CDR3 is 16 residues long. As DNA, the CDR3 is TGTGCCAGCAGTTCGATTTCTAGCGTGGTCTCCTACGAGCAGTACTTC. Protein product: CASSSISSVVSYEQYF.

The chain couples TRBV6-1 to TRBJ2-2, with D hard to call. This CDR3 has 17 amino acids. V was cut by 1 base and J by 1 base, with 13 bases left in between. CDR1 MNHNS and CDR2 SASEGT come from the germline V gene. The DNA for the CDR3 is TGTGCCAGCAGTGAAGGGTGGCAGTTCGAGAACACCGGGGAGCTGTTTTTT. This gives the protein CASSEGWQFENTGELFF.

This clone was observed a handful of times. V is TRBV23-1 and J is TRBJ1-3, with 7 nucleotides matching TRBD1. TRBV23-1 is reported as an ORF; its role is uncertain. With 6 bases clipped from V and 5 bases from J, the junction kept 10 bases outside the gene matches. The CDR3 contains 15 residues. In nucleotides, the CDR3 is TGCGCCAGCAGCCGTACAGGGGTTCTGCGAAACACCATATATTTT. Translated, it gives CASSRTGVLRNTIYF.

The rearrangement links TRBV5-6 to TRBJ2-3, with 7 bases identical to TRBD2. The junction had 13 bases not matched to a gene; V was cut back by 4 bases and J by 5 bases. The germline V gene has CDR1 SGHDT and CDR2 YYEEEE. This CDR3 is built from 16 residues. CDR3 amino acids: CASSDFAGANRDTQYF. CDR3 coding DNA: TGTGCCAGCAGCGACTTCGCGGGAGCTAACCGAGATACGCAGTATTTT. The variable domain in full, completed from reference TRBV5-6 and TRBJ2-3, reads DAGVTQSPTHLIKTRGQQVTLRCSPKSGHDTVSWYQQALGQGPQFIFQYYEEEERQRGNFPDRFSGHQFPNYSSELNVNALLLGDSALYLCASSDFAGANRDTQYFGPGTRLTVL.

CDR3: CASTTPRTGIQAFF. CDR3 DNA: TGTGCCAGCACCACACCGAGAACAGGGATTCAAGCTTTCTTT. This rearrangement joins TRBV7-9 to TRBJ1-1; TRBD1 is a possible D gene (6 bases). This CDR3 has 14 residues. V was trimmed by 7 bases and J by 9 bases, leaving 21 bases between them. Germline V gives CDR1 SEHNR, CDR2 FQNEAQ (reference sequence).

This clone was found a few times. This chain connects TRBV4-2 to TRBJ2-7; TRBD2 agrees at 10 bases. V was pared by 0 bases and J by 0 bases, with 2 bases of the junction left unmatched. The CDR3 loop spans 16 amino acids. Germline CDR1 is LGHNA and CDR2 is YNFKEQ. The CDR3 coding sequence is TGTGCCAGCAGCCAAGAGAGCGGGGGGGTCTCCTACGAGCAGTACTTC. Its protein is CASSQESGGVSYEQYF.

The chain carries TRBV7-2 and TRBJ2-7; TRBD2 aligns across 9 bases. CDR3 length: 15 residues. In germline, CDR1 is SGHTA, CDR2 FQGNSA. The V segment lost 5 bases and the J segment 2 bases; nucleotides outside the gene matches: 7. The CDR3 region is CASSPSAGGPYEQYF. CDR3 DNA: TGTGCCAGCAGCCCCTCAGCGGGGGGCCCCTACGAGCAGTACTTC.

V and J are TRBV19 and TRBJ2-2; TRBD1 agrees at 11 bases. The CDR3 runs to 18 residues. J was trimmed by 0 bases and V by 4 bases; bases with no gene match: 7. In germline, CDR1 is LNHDA, CDR2 SQIVND (reference sequence). CDR3 protein: CASSTWTGGLSNTGELFF. The CDR3 DNA reads TGTGCCAGTAGTACGTGGACAGGGGGCTTATCGAACACCGGGGAGCTGTTTTTT.

The chain carries TRBV5-1 and TRBJ1-1; possibly TRBD1 for D (5 bases). CDR3 length equals 15 residues. The V end was cut by 3 bases, the J end by 4 bases, with 16 bases between. Per germline, CDR1 SGHRS and CDR2 YFSETQ. In DNA, the CDR3 is TGCGCCAGCAGCTGGATCGGGGGGGGGAGCACTGAAGCTTTCTTT. Amino acid sequence: CASSWIGGGSTEAFF.

The V and J genes are TRBV5-1 and TRBJ2-1; 8 bases match TRBD2. This CDR3 comprises 16 residues. CDR1 SGHRS and CDR2 YFSETQ come from the germline V gene. The V gene end was trimmed by 4 bases and the J gene end by 4 bases; junction bases not matched to a gene: 10. The CDR3: CASSPEALAGYNEQFF. For the CDR3, the DNA is TGCGCCAGCAGCCCGGAGGCGCTAGCGGGTTACAATGAGCAGTTCTTC. Drawing the rest from reference TRBV5-1 and TRBJ2-1, the complete variable domain is KAGVTQTPRYLIKTRGQQVTLSCSPISGHRSVSWYQQTPGQGLQFLFEYFSETQRNKGNFPGRFSGRQFSNSRSEMNVSTLELGDSALYLCASSPEALAGYNEQFFGPGTRLTVL.

This clone was detected only a few times. The chain combines TRBV5-7 with TRBJ2-7; D not certain. TRBV5-7 is an open reading frame whose function is uncertain. Trimming removed 6 bases from V and 4 bases from J, with 17 bases in between. This CDR3 spans 14 amino acids. CDR3 in DNA: TGTGCCAGCATTGGAGTGCCGTTCGGATACGAGCAGTACTTC. Residues: CASIGVPFGYEQYF.

This chain joins TRBV20-1 and TRBJ2-3; possible D gene TRBD2, 5 bases. Between the trimmed V and J ends, which lost 6 bases and 6 bases, there was a span of 10 bases. This CDR3 spans 11 amino acids. Germline loops: CDR1 DFQATT, CDR2 SNEGSKA (reference sequence). The CDR3 DNA follows: TGCAGTGCCCTCGGGAACGATACGCAGTATTTT. This gives the protein CSALGNDTQYF.